The rows below give T cell receptor beta chains drawn from one sample of a study of T-cell memory formation after mild COVID-19. MiXCR was run by TCRdb on the 5' RACE reads, yielding one entry per CDR3 protein. The sample includes 300,000 to 350,000 distinct CDR3 sequences, roughly an eighth of them seen just once. The specimen sequenced was PBMCs or a T cell subset sorted from them (not recorded which). The receptors shown here come from a man younger than 30 who had mild COVID-19 (a few samples of this study predate the infection). Cell type and time point are not known. Both conserved end residues are trimmed from each CDR3. Fields, in order: V gene, CDR3 protein.

TRBV18 ASSPLTAAYEGYT
TRBV20-1 SARDMGGGKVFYNEQF
TRBV12-3/TRBV12-4 ASSFVPGGEQY
TRBV2 ASCRAMTGADTQY
TRBV7-3 ASSRDKTYSPLH
TRBV12-3/TRBV12-4 ASRPGAIHNEQF
TRBV6-2/TRBV6-3 ASSYGGAGYEQY
TRBV20-1 STLGTELNYGYT
TRBV4-3 ASSQEMAQPQH
TRBV18 ASSQGQGAYYGYT
TRBV6-5 ASSFRSEEFYEQY
TRBV15 ATSRSSEQF
TRBV3-1 ASSHAYRTGRVAYNEQF
TRBV5-5 ASSLFSRTTNYGYT
TRBV29-1 SVFRGGNEQF